This T cell receptor beta chain was found in a study of cytomegalovirus exposure and HLA in healthy donors. Germline V gene data show CDR1 as LNHDA and CDR2 as SQIVND (reference sequence). Trimming removed 4 bases from V and 5 bases from J, with 12 bases in between. This CDR3 has 14 amino acids. With 60 Vbeta and 13 Jbeta primers, the PCR was carried out. TCRdb keeps only in-frame clones here, not all; method: immunoSEQ multiplex PCR. In all, the sample yields roughly 100,000 clones. This receptor was obtained from a man aged 40-50 years in good health and CMV-seronegative. The rearrangement links TRBV19 to TRBJ2-1; no reliable D call. The source material was PBMCs. CDR3 in DNA: TGTGCCAGTAGTAGTAGAGAGTCACACAATGAGCAGTTCTTC. As protein: CASSSRESHNEQFF.